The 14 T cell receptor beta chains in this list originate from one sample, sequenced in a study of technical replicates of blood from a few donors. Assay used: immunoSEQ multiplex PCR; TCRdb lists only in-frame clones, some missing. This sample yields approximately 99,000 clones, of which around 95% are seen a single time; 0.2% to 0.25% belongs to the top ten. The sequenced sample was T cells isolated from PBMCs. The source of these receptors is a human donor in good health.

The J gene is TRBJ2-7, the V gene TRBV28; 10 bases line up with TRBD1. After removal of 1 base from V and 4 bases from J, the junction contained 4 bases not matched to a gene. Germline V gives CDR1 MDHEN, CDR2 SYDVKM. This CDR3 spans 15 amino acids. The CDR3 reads CASSLFPGQGYEQYF. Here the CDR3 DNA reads TGTGCCAGCAGTTTATTTCCGGGACAGGGGTACGAGCAGTACTTC.

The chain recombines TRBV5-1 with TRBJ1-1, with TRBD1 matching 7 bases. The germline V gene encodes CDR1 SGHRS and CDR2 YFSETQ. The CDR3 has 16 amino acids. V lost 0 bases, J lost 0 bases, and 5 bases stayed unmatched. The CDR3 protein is CASSLVEGALNTEAFF. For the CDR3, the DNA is TGCGCCAGCAGCTTGGTAGAGGGGGCCCTGAACACTGAAGCTTTCTTT.

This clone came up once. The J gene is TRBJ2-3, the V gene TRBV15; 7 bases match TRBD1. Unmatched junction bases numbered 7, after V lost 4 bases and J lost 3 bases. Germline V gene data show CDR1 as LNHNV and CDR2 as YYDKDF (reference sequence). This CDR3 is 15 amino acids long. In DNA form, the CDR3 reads TGTGCCACCAGCACCCGACAGGGAAGGACAGATACGCAGTATTTT. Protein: CATSTRQGRTDTQYF.

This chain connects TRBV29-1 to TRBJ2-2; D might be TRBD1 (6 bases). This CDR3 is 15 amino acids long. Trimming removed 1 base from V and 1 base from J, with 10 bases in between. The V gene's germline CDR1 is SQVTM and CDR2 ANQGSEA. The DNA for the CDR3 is TGCAGCGTTGAAGGAACCAGGGGGAACACCGGGGAGCTGTTTTTT. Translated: CSVEGTRGNTGELFF.

DNA of the CDR3: TGTGCCAGCACCCTTGGCGGGCGACTCACCGGGGAGCTGTTTTTT. Protein product: CASTLGGRLTGELFF. This rearrangement joins TRBV5-4 to TRBJ2-2, with a weak D call TRBD2 (5 bases). CDR3 size: 15 residues. Trimming stripped 6 bases from V and 4 bases from J, with 16 bases between. Germline values: CDR1 SGHNT, CDR2 YYREEE (reference sequence).

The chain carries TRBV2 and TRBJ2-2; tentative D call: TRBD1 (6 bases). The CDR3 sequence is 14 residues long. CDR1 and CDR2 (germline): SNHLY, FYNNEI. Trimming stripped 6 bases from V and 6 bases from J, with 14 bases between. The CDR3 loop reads CASRPQGLAGELFF. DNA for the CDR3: TGTGCCAGCAGACCTCAGGGGTTGGCCGGGGAGCTGTTTTTT.

The CDR3 sequence is CSVDDRGSGNTIYF. CDR3 bases: TGCAGCGTGGATGACAGGGGGTCTGGAAACACCATATATTTT. The V gene is TRBV29-1, the J gene TRBJ1-3; 9 bases are a match to TRBD1. Losses at the gene ends were 6 bases for V and 1 base for J; bases not matched to a gene: 4. CDR1 and CDR2 (germline): SQVTM, ANQGSEA. The CDR3 has 14 amino acids.

The CDR3 DNA reads TGTGCCAGCAGCCCTGAAATCGACAGGTACCTGTTTTTT. It specifies CASSPEIDRYLFF. The chain is built from TRBV7-9 and TRBJ2-2; TRBD1 is a possible D gene (6 bases). Germline V gene data show CDR1 as SEHNR and CDR2 as FQNEAQ (reference sequence). The CDR3 length is 13 residues. V gave up 5 bases and J gave up 14 bases, with 18 bases separating them.

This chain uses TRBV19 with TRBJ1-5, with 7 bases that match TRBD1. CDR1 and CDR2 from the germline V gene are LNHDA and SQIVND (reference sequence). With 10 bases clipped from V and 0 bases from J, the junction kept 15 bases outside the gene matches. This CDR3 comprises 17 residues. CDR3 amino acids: CATKPRTGDYSNQPQHF. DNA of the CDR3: TGTGCCACTAAGCCTAGGACAGGCGACTATAGCAATCAGCCCCAGCATTTT. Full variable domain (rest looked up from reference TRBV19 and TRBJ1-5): DGGITQSPKYLFRKEGQNVTLSCEQNLNHDAMYWYRQDPGQGLRLIYYSQIVNDFQKGDIAEGYSVSREKKESFPLTVTSAQKNPTAFYLCATKPRTGDYSNQPQHFGDGTRLSIL.

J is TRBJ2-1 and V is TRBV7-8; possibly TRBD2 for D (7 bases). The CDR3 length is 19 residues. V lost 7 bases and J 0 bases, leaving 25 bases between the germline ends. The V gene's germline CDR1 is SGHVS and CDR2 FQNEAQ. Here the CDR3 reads CASTPRGGGNPSSYNEQFF. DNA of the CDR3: TGTGCCAGCACCCCTAGGGGGGGAGGCAACCCTAGCTCCTACAATGAGCAGTTCTTC.

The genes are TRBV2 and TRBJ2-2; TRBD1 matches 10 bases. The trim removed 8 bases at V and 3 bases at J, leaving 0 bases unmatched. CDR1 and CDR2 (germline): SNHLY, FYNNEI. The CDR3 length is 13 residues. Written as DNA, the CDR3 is TGTGCCAGCGGGACAGGGGACACCGGGGAGCTGTTTTTT. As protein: CASGTGDTGELFF.

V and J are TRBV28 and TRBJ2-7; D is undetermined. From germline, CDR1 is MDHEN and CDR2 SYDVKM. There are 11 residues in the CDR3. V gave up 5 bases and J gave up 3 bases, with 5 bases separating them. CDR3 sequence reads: CASSSFYEQYF. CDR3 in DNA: TGTGCCAGCAGTAGCTTCTACGAGCAGTACTTC.

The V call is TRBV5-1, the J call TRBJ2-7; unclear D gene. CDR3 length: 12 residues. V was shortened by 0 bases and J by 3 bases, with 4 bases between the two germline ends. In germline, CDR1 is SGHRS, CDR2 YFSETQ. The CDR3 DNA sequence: TGCGCCAGCAGCTTGGACGGCTACGAGCAGTACTTC. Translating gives CASSLDGYEQYF.

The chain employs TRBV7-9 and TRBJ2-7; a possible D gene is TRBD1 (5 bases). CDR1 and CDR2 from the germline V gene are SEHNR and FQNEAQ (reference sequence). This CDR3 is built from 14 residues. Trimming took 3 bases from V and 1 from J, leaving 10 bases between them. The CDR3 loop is CASSLGPASYEQYF. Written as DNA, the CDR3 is TGTGCCAGCAGCTTGGGGCCAGCTTCCTACGAGCAGTACTTC.